The clone carrying this T cell receptor beta chain was seen more than once but under ten times. This sample is drawn from a study of blood T cells in healthy people across ages. Through a sample-barcoded 5' primer and a J-beta primer mix, a second PCR was run for roughly 7 to 11 cycles. TCRdb re-called the 5' RACE reads through MiXCR, storing one row per CDR3 protein. The sample lists 550,000 to 650,000 distinct CDR3 sequences, about 27% occurring once. V was trimmed by 5 bases and J by 1 base, leaving 18 bases between them. The CDR3 loop spans 17 amino acids. Germline assignment: CDR1 SGHTA and CDR2 FQGNSA. PBMCs numbering at least 6.5 million were isolated per sample. These data were also reused for a study on T cells of mothers and their children. That source reports: Donors comprised three healthy Caucasian mothers plus their six children. Related mother-child pairs shared marginally more repertoire than unrelated pairs, though not significantly. The data showed no persistent microchimeric T cell clones.

The material sequenced was blood. This receptor was taken from a boy aged 2 to 10 in good health. The J gene is TRBJ2-1, the V gene TRBV7-2; D is possibly TRBD1 or TRBD2 (6 bases each). CDR3 amino acids: CASSPSSAGDSYNEQFF. In DNA form, the CDR3 reads TGTGCCAGCAGCCCATCTAGCGCAGGGGATTCCTACAATGAGCAGTTCTTC.